This T cell receptor (beta chain) was identified in a study of shared clonotypes between healthy human individuals. Study-wide results and limits: Richness estimates generally favored naive over memory subsets.

With regard to this clone: Its antigen is unknown.

The V end was cut by 3 bases, the J end by 5 bases, with 14 bases between. Germline V gene lookup returns CDR1 SGHRS and CDR2 YFSETQ. There are 14 residues in the CDR3. Everyone who donated was a Caucasian adult who lived in Nashville, Tennessee. Produced via immunoSEQ multiplex PCR; TCRdb's table is partial and in-frame only. This table has about 610,000 clones, less than 98% appearing once. The TCR originated in a young woman in good health. Input material: naive CD4+ T cells sorted from blood. Subset: CD45RA+ positively selected. V is TRBV5-1 and J is TRBJ2-5, with D perhaps given as TRBD1 or TRBD2 (5 bases each). CDR3 protein: CASSWDPSPETQYF. CDR3 sequence (DNA): TGCGCCAGCAGCTGGGACCCCAGCCCTGAGACCCAGTACTTC.